The T cell receptor (beta chain) described here comes from a study of T-cell reconstitution after alpha-beta-depleted transplantation in children. Findings of the study overall: There were some patients whose high TCRbeta diversity at day 60 came from surviving recipient T cells and thymic progenitors.

Unique molecular identifiers were incorporated when the TCRbeta library was constructed. TCRdb called the PCR reads again in MiXCR, with one record for every CDR3 protein. The profile shows a few hundred thousand distinct CDR3 sequences, approximately 11% of them singletons. This clonotype has ten or more counts. Its antigen is unidentified. V was cut by 6 bases and J by 4 bases, with 12 bases left in between. This CDR3 is built from 13 residues. The input for sequencing was PBMCs, taken before TCRalphabeta/CD19-depleted stem cell transplant. This TCR was sampled from a child under two years old with acute myeloid leukemia, due to receive a stem cell transplant. The chain employs TRBV12-3 or TRBV12-4 and TRBJ1-1; D is undetermined. CDR3 in DNA: TGTGCCAGCAGCCTCATCGTGAGCACTGAAGCTTTCTTT. It encodes CASSLIVSTEAFF.